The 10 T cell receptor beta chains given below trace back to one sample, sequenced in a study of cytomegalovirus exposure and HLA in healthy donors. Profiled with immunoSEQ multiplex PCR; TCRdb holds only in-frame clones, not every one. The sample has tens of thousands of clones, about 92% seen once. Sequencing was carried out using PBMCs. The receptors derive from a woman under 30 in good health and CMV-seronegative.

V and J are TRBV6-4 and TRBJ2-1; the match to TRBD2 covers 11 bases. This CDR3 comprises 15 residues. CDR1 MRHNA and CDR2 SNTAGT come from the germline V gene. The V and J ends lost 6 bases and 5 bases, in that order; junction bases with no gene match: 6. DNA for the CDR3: TGTGCCAGCAGCGTACTAGCGGGGGCGAACAATGAGCAGTTCTTC. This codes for CASSVLAGANNEQFF.

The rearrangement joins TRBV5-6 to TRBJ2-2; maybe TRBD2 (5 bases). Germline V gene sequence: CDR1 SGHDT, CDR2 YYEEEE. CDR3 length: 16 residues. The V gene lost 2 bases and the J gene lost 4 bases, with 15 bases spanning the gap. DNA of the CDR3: TGTGCCAGCAGCTTCACCGGGGAGCAGGTCACCGGGGAGCTGTTTTTT. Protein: CASSFTGEQVTGELFF.

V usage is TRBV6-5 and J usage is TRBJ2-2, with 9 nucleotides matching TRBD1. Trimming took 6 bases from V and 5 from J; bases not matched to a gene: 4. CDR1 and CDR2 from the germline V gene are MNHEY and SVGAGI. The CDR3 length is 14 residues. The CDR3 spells CASRGTGTTGELFF. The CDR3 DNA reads TGTGCCAGCAGAGGGACAGGGACTACCGGGGAGCTGTTTTTT.

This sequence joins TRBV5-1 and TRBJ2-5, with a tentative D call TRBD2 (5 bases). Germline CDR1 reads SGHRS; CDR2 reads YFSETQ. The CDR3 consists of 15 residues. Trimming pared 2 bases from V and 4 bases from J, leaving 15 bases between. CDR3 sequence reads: CASSLGSALGETQYF. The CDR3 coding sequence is TGCGCCAGCAGCTTAGGGAGTGCCCTTGGAGAGACCCAGTACTTC.

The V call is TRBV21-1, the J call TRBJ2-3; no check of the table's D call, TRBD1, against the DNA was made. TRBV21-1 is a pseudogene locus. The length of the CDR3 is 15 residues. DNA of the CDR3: TGTGCCAGCGGCTTTGGACAGGGGGACAGAGATACGCAGTATTTT. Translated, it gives CASGFGQGDRDTQYF.

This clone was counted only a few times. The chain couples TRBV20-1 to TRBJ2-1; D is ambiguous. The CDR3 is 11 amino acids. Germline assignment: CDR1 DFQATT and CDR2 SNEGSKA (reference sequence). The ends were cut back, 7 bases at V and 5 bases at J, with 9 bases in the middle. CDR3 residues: CSGSENNEQFF. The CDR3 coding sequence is TGCAGTGGGTCTGAGAACAATGAGCAGTTCTTC.

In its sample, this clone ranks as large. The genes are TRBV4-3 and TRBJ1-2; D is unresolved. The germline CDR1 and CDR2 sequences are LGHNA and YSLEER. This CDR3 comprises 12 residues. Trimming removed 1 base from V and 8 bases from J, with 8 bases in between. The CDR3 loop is CASSQAPGGYTF. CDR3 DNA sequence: TGCGCCAGCAGCCAAGCCCCCGGGGGCTACACCTTC.

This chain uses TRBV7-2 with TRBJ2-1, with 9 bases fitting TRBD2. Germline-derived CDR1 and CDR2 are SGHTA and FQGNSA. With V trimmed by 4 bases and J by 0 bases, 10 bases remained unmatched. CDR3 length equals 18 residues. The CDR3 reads CASSSPNWREGSYNEQFF. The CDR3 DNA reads TGTGCCAGCAGCTCCCCCAATTGGCGGGAGGGCTCCTACAATGAGCAGTTCTTC.

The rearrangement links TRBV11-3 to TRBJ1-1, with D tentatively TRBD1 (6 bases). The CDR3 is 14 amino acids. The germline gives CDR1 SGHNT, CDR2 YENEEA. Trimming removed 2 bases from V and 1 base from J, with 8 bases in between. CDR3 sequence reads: CASSLQGKNTEAFF. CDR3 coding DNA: TGTGCCAGCAGCTTACAGGGGAAGAACACTGAAGCTTTCTTT.

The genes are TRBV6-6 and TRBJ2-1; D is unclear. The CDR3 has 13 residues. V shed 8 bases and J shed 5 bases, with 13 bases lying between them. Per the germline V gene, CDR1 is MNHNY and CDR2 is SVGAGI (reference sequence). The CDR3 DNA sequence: TGTGCCAGCTCTGACTGGCCCAACAATGAGCAGTTCTTC. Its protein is CASSDWPNNEQFF.